These 29 T cell receptor beta chains came from one sample sequenced in a study of cytomegalovirus exposure and HLA in healthy donors. Vbeta (60) and Jbeta (13) primers were used in the PCR. Profiling relied on immunoSEQ multiplex PCR, and the TCRdb table lists in-frame clones only, not all of them. The table has 83,000 or so clones, approximately 76% seen once. The sequenced sample was PBMCs. These receptor sequences come from a young man in good health and CMV-seropositive.

This chain links TRBV30 with TRBJ1-6; D is uncertain. The CDR3 totals 11 residues. Trimming removed 8 bases from V and 7 bases from J, with 9 bases in between. Germline V gene lookup returns CDR1 GTSNPN and CDR2 SVGIG (reference sequence). The CDR3 region has the DNA TGTGCCAGCCAAAAGAATTCACCCCTCCACTTT. Its protein is CASQKNSPLHF.

The V and J genes are TRBV14 and TRBJ1-1; the match to TRBD1 covers 8 bases. The germline V gene encodes CDR1 SGHDN and CDR2 FVKESK. After removal of 3 bases from V and 4 bases from J, the junction contained 4 bases not matched to a gene. The CDR3 loop spans 14 amino acids. The CDR3 reads CASSQTGVGTEAFF. CDR3 nucleotides: TGTGCCAGCAGCCAGACAGGGGTTGGCACTGAAGCTTTCTTT.

This clone was observed a handful of times. The chain joins TRBV7-9 to TRBJ1-4, with 8 bases fitting TRBD1. After removal of 3 bases from V and 5 bases from J, the junction contained 2 bases not matched to a gene. This CDR3 spans 14 amino acids. Germline CDR1 SEHNR, CDR2 FQNEAQ (reference sequence). The CDR3 loop reads CASSFGTGNEKLFF. The CDR3 DNA reads as TGTGCCAGCAGCTTCGGGACAGGAAATGAAAAACTGTTTTTT.

This clone was detected only a few times. The chain links TRBV6-1 to TRBJ2-6; no reliable D call. Between the trimmed V and J ends, which lost 2 bases and 0 bases, there was a span of 2 bases. The V gene's germline CDR1 is MNHNS and CDR2 SASEGT. The CDR3 is 14 amino acids. CDR3: CASSELSGANVLTF. CDR3 coding DNA: TGTGCCAGCAGTGAACTCTCTGGGGCCAACGTCCTGACTTTC.

Remarks on this clone: The junction does not match germline at one end; this may be a read error. The chain couples TRBV7-9 to TRBJ2-7; no definite D call. From germline, CDR1 is SEHNR and CDR2 FQNEAQ (reference sequence). The CDR3 consists of 14 residues. CDR3 nucleotides: TGTTCCAGCAGCTTCGACGGCGGATCCTACGAGCAGTACTTC. This gives the protein CSSSFDGGSYEQYF.

The chain employs TRBV30 and TRBJ2-1; 7 positions agree with TRBD2. The CDR3 covers 14 residues. Germline V gene data show CDR1 as GTSNPN and CDR2 as SVGIG (reference sequence). V trimming: 4 bases; J trimming: 8 bases; junction bases outside the gene matches: 11. The CDR3 reads CAWTHNGGLDEQFF. The CDR3 DNA follows: TGTGCCTGGACCCACAACGGGGGGTTGGATGAGCAGTTCTTC.

The rearrangement links TRBV11-2 to TRBJ2-3; tentative D call: TRBD1 (6 bases). The V end lost 5 bases, the J end lost 0 bases, and 9 bases lay between the germline ends. Germline-derived CDR1 and CDR2 are SGHAT and FQNNGV. The CDR3 extends over 14 amino acids. CDR3 in DNA: TGTGCCAGCAGCCCAGGACAGAGCACAGATACGCAGTATTTT. Its protein is CASSPGQSTDTQYF.

The rearrangement uses TRBV4-2 and TRBJ2-7; 12 bases line up with TRBD2. The CDR3 extends over 16 amino acids. V lost 4 bases and J lost 2; bases outside the gene matches: 6. The germline V gene encodes CDR1 LGHNA and CDR2 YNFKEQ. CDR3 sequence: CASSRLLAGGTYEQYF. The CDR3 DNA follows: TGTGCCAGCAGCCGACTACTAGCGGGGGGAACCTACGAGCAGTACTTC.

V gene TRBV11-3 combines with J gene TRBJ1-1; 7 bases match TRBD1. Germline values: CDR1 SGHNT, CDR2 YENEEA. The CDR3 extends over 19 amino acids. The trim removed 0 bases at V and 9 bases at J, leaving 22 bases unmatched. CDR3 sequence: CASSLESRDSRRDTLKAFF. Written as DNA, the CDR3 is TGTGCCAGCAGCTTAGAATCCCGGGACAGCAGGAGAGACACTCTGAAAGCTTTCTTT.

The CDR3 DNA follows: TGTGCCAGCTCACGCACAGGGGTTGTTCGGGAGCAGTACTTC. Translating gives CASSRTGVVREQYF. J is TRBJ2-7 and V is TRBV18; 7 bases map to TRBD1. Germline CDR1 and CDR2: KGHSH and LQKENI. Trimming cost V 4 bases and J 7 bases; bases outside gene matches: 10. The CDR3 loop spans 14 amino acids.

In the case of this clone: The sample carries other DNA sequences with the same CDR3. V is TRBV6-5 and J is TRBJ2-5; TRBD1 agrees at 8 bases. The CDR3 consists of 16 residues. Germline V gene sequence: CDR1 MNHEY, CDR2 SVGAGI. J was trimmed by 5 bases and V by 2 bases; bases with no gene match: 10. The CDR3 bases are TGTGCCAGCAGTTACAATAACAGCCCAGGGGGCGAGACCCAGTACTTC. Amino acids: CASSYNNSPGGETQYF.

This clone turned up a few times. The junction departs from germline at one end; a sequencing error may be responsible. The V gene is TRBV6-1, the J gene TRBJ2-1; 7 positions agree with TRBD1. This CDR3 comprises 14 residues. In germline, CDR1 is MNHNS, CDR2 SASEGT. In DNA, the CDR3 is TGTGCCAGCAGCGAAGGGACAGATTACAATGAGCAGTTCTTC. Protein sequence: CASSEGTDYNEQFF.

The J gene is TRBJ1-4, the V gene TRBV7-9; D may be TRBD1 (5 bases). V dropped 5 bases and J dropped 0 bases, with 7 bases sitting between them. The CDR3 runs 14 residues. Per germline, CDR1 SEHNR and CDR2 FQNEAQ (reference sequence). Here the CDR3 reads CASSPTATNEKLFF. In DNA form, the CDR3 reads TGTGCCAGCAGCCCGACAGCAACTAATGAAAAACTGTTTTTT.

The J gene is TRBJ2-6, the V gene TRBV5-1; D is uncertain. The CDR3 spans 16 residues. V shed 0 bases and J shed 0 bases, with 7 bases lying between them. The germline gives CDR1 SGHRS, CDR2 YFSETQ. In nucleotides, the CDR3 is TGCGCCAGCAGCTTGGATTTGAGCTCTGGGGCCAACGTCCTGACTTTC. This sequence encodes CASSLDLSSGANVLTF.

The chain employs TRBV28 and TRBJ2-2; no clear D. There are 12 residues in the CDR3. The V gene's germline CDR1 is MDHEN and CDR2 SYDVKM. The V end was cut by 4 bases, the J end by 9 bases, with 9 bases between. CDR3 residues: CASSYSPRELFF. CDR3 in DNA: TGTGCCAGCAGTTACTCCCCCCGGGAGCTGTTTTTT.

V gene TRBV23-1 combines with J gene TRBJ1-3; D perhaps matches TRBD1 (5 bases). TRBV23-1 is assigned to the ORF class and has an uncertain function. CDR3 size: 16 residues. The V end was cut by 7 bases, the J end by 2 bases, with 18 bases between. In nucleotides, the CDR3 is TGCGCCAGCACTCGGACACGAACTTGTCCTGGAAACACCATATATTTT. It codes for CASTRTRTCPGNTIYF.

The chain carries TRBV13 and TRBJ1-4, with D hard to call. The germline V and J ends were trimmed by 3 bases and 12 bases, with 20 bases remaining between them. Germline V gene lookup returns CDR1 PRHDT and CDR2 FYEKMQ (reference sequence). This CDR3 has 15 residues. The CDR3 DNA follows: TGTGCCAGCAGCTTTCAAAGAGAGGGCAGGACGGAACTGTTTTTT. Translating gives CASSFQREGRTELFF.

Only a few counts were recorded for this clone. The rearrangement uses TRBV7-2 and TRBJ1-5, with D unresolved. CDR1 SGHTA and CDR2 FQGNSA come from the germline V gene. There are 15 residues in the CDR3. Trimming pared 0 bases from V and 2 bases from J, leaving 8 bases between. In DNA, the CDR3 is TGTGCCAGCAGCTTAGCCCGGGGTGGCAATCAGCCCCAGCATTTT. This encodes CASSLARGGNQPQHF.

The V call is TRBV10-3, the J call TRBJ2-3, with 10 bases lining up with TRBD2. The CDR3 covers 17 residues. The V and J ends lost 5 bases and 2 bases, in that order; junction bases with no gene match: 10. Germline V gene lookup returns CDR1 ENHRY and CDR2 SYGVKD. The CDR3: CAISHILAGASTDTQYF. CDR3 nucleotides: TGTGCCATCAGTCATATTCTAGCGGGGGCGTCCACAGATACGCAGTATTTT.

The V and J genes are TRBV9 and TRBJ1-4; 9 bases match TRBD1. Germline assignment: CDR1 SGDLS and CDR2 YYNGEE. The CDR3 length is 17 residues. The V gene end was trimmed by 0 bases and the J gene end by 0 bases; junction bases not matched to a gene: 3. The CDR3 region is CASSVGGTGPTNEKLFF. The CDR3 coding sequence is TGTGCCAGCAGCGTAGGGGGGACAGGGCCAACTAATGAAAAACTGTTTTTT. Full variable domain (rest looked up from reference TRBV9 and TRBJ1-4): DSGVTQTPKHLITATGQRVTLRCSPRSGDLSVYWYQQSLDQGLQFLIQYYNGEERAKGNILERFSAQQFPDLHSELNLSSLELGDSALYFCASSVGGTGPTNEKLFFGSGTQLSVL.

The chain carries TRBV6-6 and TRBJ1-6; 7 bases are shared with TRBD1. CDR3 size: 14 residues. The germline V gene has CDR1 MNHNY and CDR2 SVGAGI (reference sequence). The CDR3 protein is CAHRGHSYNSPLHF. The CDR3 DNA reads TGTGCACACAGGGGCCACTCCTATAATTCACCCCTCCACTTT.

The table lists this clone with a few counts. The chain has TRBV19 and TRBJ1-5; TRBD1 might be the D (5 bases). The CDR3 consists of 14 residues. Germline V gives CDR1 LNHDA, CDR2 SQIVND (reference sequence). Trimming cost V 7 bases and J 11 bases, with 21 bases left between them. The CDR3, as DNA: TGTGCCAGTATGGGTACAGGATCGATCAGGTCCCAGCATTTT. It is translated as CASMGTGSIRSQHF.

This clone was counted a single time. The rearrangement joins TRBV11-1 to TRBJ2-3, with TRBD2 identical over 9 bases. Trimming removed 5 bases from V and 3 bases from J; junction bases left unmatched: 6. There are 15 residues in the CDR3. Per the germline V gene, CDR1 is SGHAT and CDR2 is FQDESV (reference sequence). CDR3 DNA: TGTGCCAGCAGCCTTACTAGCGGGCCGACAGATACGCAGTATTTT. Its translation: CASSLTSGPTDTQYF.

This clone was seen a single time. J is TRBJ2-3 and V is TRBV21-1; no check of the table's D call, TRBD2, against the DNA was made. TRBV21-1 is classified as a pseudogene. CDR3 length: 16 residues. Here the CDR3 DNA reads TGTGCCAGCAGCAAAGGGACTAGCGGTAGCACAGATACGCAGTATTTT. Protein: CASSKGTSGSTDTQYF.

The chain recombines TRBV19 with TRBJ2-7; perhaps TRBD2 as D (5 bases). This CDR3 is 15 amino acids long. From germline, CDR1 is LNHDA and CDR2 SQIVND (reference sequence). Trimming left V 3 bases short and J 9 bases short, with 21 bases between. The CDR3 loop reads CASSMAQTTRTSQYF. CDR3 sequence (DNA): TGTGCCAGTAGTATGGCCCAGACCACTAGAACTTCGCAGTACTTC. Complete variable domain (other parts from reference TRBV19 and TRBJ2-7): DGGITQSPKYLFRKEGQNVTLSCEQNLNHDAMYWYRQDPGQGLRLIYYSQIVNDFQKGDIAEGYSVSREKKESFPLTVTSAQKNPTAFYLCASSMAQTTRTSQYFGPGTRLTVT.

V gene TRBV28 combines with J gene TRBJ1-2, with D unresolved. Germline V gene lookup returns CDR1 MDHEN and CDR2 SYDVKM. V was shortened by 7 bases and J by 7 bases, with 16 bases between the two germline ends. This CDR3 is 13 amino acids long. CDR3 DNA: TGTGCCAGCACCCTAGCAACCCCCATTGGCTACACCTTC. Amino acid sequence: CASTLATPIGYTF.

This clone appeared once. V usage is TRBV6-1 and J usage is TRBJ1-1; D gene ambiguous. The CDR3 runs to 13 residues. Trimming removed 5 bases from V and 4 bases from J, with 11 bases in between. Germline V gives CDR1 MNHNS, CDR2 SASEGT. The CDR3 reads CASSRGLSTEAFF. The CDR3 DNA sequence: TGTGCCAGCAGTCGGGGTCTGAGCACTGAAGCTTTCTTT.

For the CDR3, the DNA is TGTGCCAGCAGCTTAGCCGCGGGAAACACCATATATTTT. It codes for CASSLAAGNTIYF. The chain is built from TRBV7-6 and TRBJ1-3; D unresolved. The V and J ends lost 0 bases and 4 bases respectively, with 4 bases between them. The CDR3 loop spans 13 amino acids. Per the germline V gene, CDR1 is SGHVS and CDR2 is FNYEAQ.

The genes are TRBV27 and TRBJ2-5; D ambiguous. V shed 5 bases and J shed 4 bases, with 8 bases lying between them. Germline CDR1 MNHEY, CDR2 SMNVEV (reference sequence). The CDR3 covers 12 residues. The CDR3 protein is CASSPYAETQYF. In DNA, the CDR3 is TGTGCCAGCAGTCCCTATGCAGAGACCCAGTACTTC.